Detailed here is one T cell receptor beta chain. This clonotype was seen ten or more times. It has no known antigen specificity. There are no base qualities to consult, and no much larger clone falls within one base. Libraries came from 5' RACE. Data came from an Illumina HiSeq 2500. A second about 7 to 11 cycle PCR used a sample-barcoded 5' primer and a J-beta primer mix. A template-switch 5' adaptor carrying 12 random nucleotides introduced a unique molecular identifier onto each TCR beta cDNA molecule. Each sample yielded at least 2.5 million CDR3-containing paired-end reads. All of the RNA was converted into first-strand cDNA using the Mint cDNA synthesis kit, with a TRBC-specific oligonucleotide serving as the primer. Following uracil-DNA glycosylase treatment, all cDNA underwent a first 18-cycle PCR with the universal primers M1SS and BC2_uni_R. In the source study's methods: Normalization of each sample was performed by random selection of 1 million high-quality reads, each carrying a distinct molecular identifier. Instead of being binned into consensus sequences, reads that shared molecular identifiers were thrown out. CDR3 identification, clonotype clustering and error correction used MiTCR with a Q25 quality threshold and the strictest error-elimination algorithm. A nonparametric unseen species model with Euler transformation was used to estimate lower-bound total TCR beta diversity. TCRdb passed the public sequencing reads through fastp at Q25 and MiXCR, retaining productive beta sequences. When rows share a CDR3 protein, they turn into one entry using the most common DNA and genes. The V and J calls shown here were made by TCRdb, not taken from the authors' results. Recorded for this sample are about 680,000 distinct CDR3 sequences; more than 40% of them occurred a single time. Of the sample, around a third falls within the top ten clones.

Deletion took 6 bases off V and 5 bases off J, with a span of 23 bases between the germline ends. Including cysteine and phenylalanine, the CDR3 has 16 amino acids. CDR3 DNA is the only sequence kept; it has 48 bases, read in frame from the first base. CDR1 and CDR2, looked up from the germline V gene (reference sequence), are MNHNY and SVGAGI. This specimen belongs to a study of blood T cells in healthy people across ages (dated by TCRdb to the mid-2010s). About the full investigation: In model experiments, roughly one uniquely barcoded TCR beta cDNA molecule per two T cells was captured by template switching. The study measured age-related changes in TCR beta repertoire diversity using deep sequencing normalized with unique cDNA molecular identifiers. The donors were split into four age groups: young (average about 16 years), middle-aged (about 40), aged (approximately 60) and long-lived (approximately 89). To avoid experimental bias, donors of different ages were spread randomly across the sequencing lanes. Using the same blood draw, the study looked at two additional independent replicas of 1 million unique cDNA reads for two donors, one aged 18 to 30 and the other aged 80 or older. Findings and caveats that apply to the study as a whole: A strong correlation was found between observed TCR beta diversity and the percentage of naive T cells measured by flow cytometry. Estimates of total diversity based on one million sequenced T cells were considered lower bounds and underestimates. Observed TCR beta diversity per million T cells fell roughly linearly with age, and a significant reduction was already apparent by age roughly 40. Because the CMV infection status of the donors was unknown, age-related changes in expanded clonotypes may potentially have been confounded. Bulk unsorted PBMC profiling prevented conclusive comparison of naive and antigen-experienced compartments. Compared with the aged group, the long-lived group had more naive CD4+ T cells, fewer expanded clones and increased TCR diversity, a pattern suggesting age selection.

Systemically healthy Caucasian individuals from Russia, 39 in total and aged roughly 6 to 100 years, were included as donors. Ten milliliters of peripheral blood were collected from each donor into EDTA-treated Vacutainer tubes. Ficoll-Paque density-gradient centrifugation was used to isolate PBMCs, with at least 7 million per sample. Trizol reagent was used to extract total RNA from PBMCs, with at least 5 micrograms per sample. The percentages of naive CD45RAhigh/CD27high T cells were determined by flow cytometry on a PBMC aliquot from every donor. This TCR was sampled from a woman between 55 and 75 years old in good health. The sequencing input was blood. Rearrangement joined TRBV6-6 to TRBJ2-7; the D segment cannot be called with confidence. The sequenced DNA is TGTGCCAGCAGCCGAGGAACCCGATTACCTAGGGACGAGCAGTACTTC. It encodes CASSRGTRLPRDEQYF.